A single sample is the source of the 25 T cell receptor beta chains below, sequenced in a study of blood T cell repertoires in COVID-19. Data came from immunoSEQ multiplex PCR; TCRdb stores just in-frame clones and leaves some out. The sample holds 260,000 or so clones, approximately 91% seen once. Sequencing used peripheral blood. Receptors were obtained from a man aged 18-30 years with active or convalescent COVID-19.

DNA for the CDR3: TGTGCAAGTCGCTTAGATTTCGGGAGGGGACGATCTGGAAACACCATATATTTT. As protein: CASRLDFGRGRSGNTIYF. The chain is built from TRBV12-2 and TRBJ1-3. TRBV12-2 is a known pseudogene. This CDR3 region has 18 residues.

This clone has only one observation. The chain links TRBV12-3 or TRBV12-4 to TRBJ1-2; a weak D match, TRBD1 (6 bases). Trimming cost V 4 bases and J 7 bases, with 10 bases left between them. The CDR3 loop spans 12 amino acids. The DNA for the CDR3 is TGTGCCAGCAGTTCAGGGGTAACTGGCTACACCTTC. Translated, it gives CASSSGVTGYTF.

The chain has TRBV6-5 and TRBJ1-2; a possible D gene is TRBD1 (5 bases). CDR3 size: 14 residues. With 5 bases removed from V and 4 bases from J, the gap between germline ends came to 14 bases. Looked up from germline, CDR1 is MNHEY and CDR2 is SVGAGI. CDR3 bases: TGTGCCAGCAGTAGAAACAGGATTCCCTATGGCTACACCTTC. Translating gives CASSRNRIPYGYTF.

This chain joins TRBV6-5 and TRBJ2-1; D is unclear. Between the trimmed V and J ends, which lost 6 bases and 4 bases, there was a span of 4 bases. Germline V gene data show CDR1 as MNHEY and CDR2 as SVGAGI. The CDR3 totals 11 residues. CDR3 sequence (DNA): TGTGCCAGCAGACAATACAATGAGCAGTTCTTC. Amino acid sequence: CASRQYNEQFF.

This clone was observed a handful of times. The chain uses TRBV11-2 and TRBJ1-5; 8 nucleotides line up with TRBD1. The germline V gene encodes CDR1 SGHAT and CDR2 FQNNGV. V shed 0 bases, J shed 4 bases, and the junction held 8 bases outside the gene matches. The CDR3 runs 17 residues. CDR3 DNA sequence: TGTGCCAGCAGCTTAGATCGTCTCGGACAGGGTAATCAGCCCCAGCATTTT. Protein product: CASSLDRLGQGNQPQHF.

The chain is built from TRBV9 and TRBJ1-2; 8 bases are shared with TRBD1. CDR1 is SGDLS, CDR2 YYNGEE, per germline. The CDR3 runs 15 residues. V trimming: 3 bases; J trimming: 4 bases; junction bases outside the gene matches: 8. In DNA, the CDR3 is TGTGCCAGCAGCGCGGGGAGGGACAGGATCTATGGCTACACCTTC. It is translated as CASSAGRDRIYGYTF. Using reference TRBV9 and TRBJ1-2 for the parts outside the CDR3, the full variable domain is DSGVTQTPKHLITATGQRVTLRCSPRSGDLSVYWYQQSLDQGLQFLIQYYNGEERAKGNILERFSAQQFPDLHSELNLSSLELGDSALYFCASSAGRDRIYGYTFGSGTRLTVV.

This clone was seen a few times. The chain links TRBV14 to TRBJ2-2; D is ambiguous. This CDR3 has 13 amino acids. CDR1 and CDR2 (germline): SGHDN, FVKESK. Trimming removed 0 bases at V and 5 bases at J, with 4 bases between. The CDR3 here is CASSQDATGELFF. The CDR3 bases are TGTGCCAGCAGCCAAGATGCGACCGGGGAGCTGTTTTTT.

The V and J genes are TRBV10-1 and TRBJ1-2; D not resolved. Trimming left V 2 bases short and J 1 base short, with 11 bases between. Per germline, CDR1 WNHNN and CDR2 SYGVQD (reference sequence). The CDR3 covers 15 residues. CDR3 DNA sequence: TGCGCCAGCAGTGAGCCCTCAGAGGATAACTATGGCTACACCTTC. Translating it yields CASSEPSEDNYGYTF.

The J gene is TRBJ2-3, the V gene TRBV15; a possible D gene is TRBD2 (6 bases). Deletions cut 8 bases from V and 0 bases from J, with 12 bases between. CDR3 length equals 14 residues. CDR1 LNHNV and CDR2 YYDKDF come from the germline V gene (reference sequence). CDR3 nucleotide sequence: TGTGCCACCTCGGAGGGGCCAAGCACAGATACGCAGTATTTT. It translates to CATSEGPSTDTQYF.

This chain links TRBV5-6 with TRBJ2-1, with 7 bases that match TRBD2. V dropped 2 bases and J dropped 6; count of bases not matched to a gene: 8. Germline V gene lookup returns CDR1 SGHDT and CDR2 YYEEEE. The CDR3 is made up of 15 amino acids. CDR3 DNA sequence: TGTGCCAGCAGCTTCGGGACTATCCTTAGCAATGAGCAGTTCTTC. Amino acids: CASSFGTILSNEQFF.

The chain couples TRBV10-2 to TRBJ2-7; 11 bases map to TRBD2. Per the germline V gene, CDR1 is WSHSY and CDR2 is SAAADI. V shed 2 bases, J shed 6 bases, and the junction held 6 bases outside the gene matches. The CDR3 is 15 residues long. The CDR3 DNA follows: TGCGCCAGCAGTGAGGGTAGCGGGGGGGCTATCGAGCAGTACTTC. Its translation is CASSEGSGGAIEQYF.

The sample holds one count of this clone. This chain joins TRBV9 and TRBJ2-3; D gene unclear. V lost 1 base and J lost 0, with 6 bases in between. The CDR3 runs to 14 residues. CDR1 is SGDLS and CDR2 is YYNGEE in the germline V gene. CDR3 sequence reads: CASSVIPSTDTQYF. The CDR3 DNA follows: TGTGCCAGCAGCGTAATCCCGAGCACAGATACGCAGTATTTT.

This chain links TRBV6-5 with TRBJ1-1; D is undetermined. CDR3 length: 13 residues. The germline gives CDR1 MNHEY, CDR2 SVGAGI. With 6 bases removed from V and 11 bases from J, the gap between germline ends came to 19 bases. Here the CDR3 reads CASRDGRLREAFF. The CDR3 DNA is TGTGCCAGCAGGGACGGCCGGTTGAGGGAGGCTTTCTTT.

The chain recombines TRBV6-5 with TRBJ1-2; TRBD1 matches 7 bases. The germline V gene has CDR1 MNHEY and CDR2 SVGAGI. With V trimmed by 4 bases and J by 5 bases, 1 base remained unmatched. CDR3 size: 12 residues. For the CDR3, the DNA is TGTGCCAGCAGTTGGGGACAGTATGGCTACACCTTC. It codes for CASSWGQYGYTF.

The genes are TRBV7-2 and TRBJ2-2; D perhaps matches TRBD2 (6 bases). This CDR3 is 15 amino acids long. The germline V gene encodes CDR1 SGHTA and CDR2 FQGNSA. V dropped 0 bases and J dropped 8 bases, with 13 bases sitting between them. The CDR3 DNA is TGTGCCAGCAGCTTAGCGCCCCCCGGGAGAGGGGAGCTGTTTTTT. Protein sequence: CASSLAPPGRGELFF.

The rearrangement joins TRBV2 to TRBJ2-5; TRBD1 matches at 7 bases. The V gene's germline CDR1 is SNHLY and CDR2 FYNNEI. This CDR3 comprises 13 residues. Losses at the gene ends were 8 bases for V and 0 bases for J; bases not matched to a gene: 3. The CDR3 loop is CASADRYQETQYF. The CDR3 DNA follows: TGTGCCAGCGCGGACAGGTACCAAGAGACCCAGTACTTC. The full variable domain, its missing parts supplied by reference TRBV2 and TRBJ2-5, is EPEVTQTPSHQVTQMGQEVILRCVPISNHLYFYWYRQILGQKVEFLVSFYNNEISEKSEIFDDQFSVERPDGSNFTLKIRSTKLEDSAMYFCASADRYQETQYFGPGTRLLVL.

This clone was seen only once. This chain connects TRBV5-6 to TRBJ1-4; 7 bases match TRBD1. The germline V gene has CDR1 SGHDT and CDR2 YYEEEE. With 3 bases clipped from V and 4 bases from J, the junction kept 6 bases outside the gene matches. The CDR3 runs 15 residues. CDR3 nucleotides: TGTGCCAGCAGCTCCCGGACAGGATATAATGAAAAACTGTTTTTT. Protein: CASSSRTGYNEKLFF.

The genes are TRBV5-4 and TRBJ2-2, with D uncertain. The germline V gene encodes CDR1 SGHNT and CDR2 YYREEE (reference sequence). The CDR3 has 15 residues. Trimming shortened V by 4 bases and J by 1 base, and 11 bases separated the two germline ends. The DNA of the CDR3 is TGTGCCAGCAGCCCTCTCCCAGGGAACACCGGGGAGCTGTTTTTT. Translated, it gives CASSPLPGNTGELFF. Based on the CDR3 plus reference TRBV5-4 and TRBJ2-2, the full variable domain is ETGVTQSPTHLIKTRGQQVTLRCSSQSGHNTVSWYQQALGQGPQFIFQYYREEENGRGNFPPRFSGLQFPNYSSELNVNALELDDSALYLCASSPLPGNTGELFFGEGSRLTVL.

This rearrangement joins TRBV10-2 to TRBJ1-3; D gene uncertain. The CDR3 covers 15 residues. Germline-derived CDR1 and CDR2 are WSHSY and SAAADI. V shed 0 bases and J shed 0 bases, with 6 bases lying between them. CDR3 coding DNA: TGCGCCAGCAGTGAGTCCGCAGTCTCTGGAAACACCATATATTTT. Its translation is CASSESAVSGNTIYF.

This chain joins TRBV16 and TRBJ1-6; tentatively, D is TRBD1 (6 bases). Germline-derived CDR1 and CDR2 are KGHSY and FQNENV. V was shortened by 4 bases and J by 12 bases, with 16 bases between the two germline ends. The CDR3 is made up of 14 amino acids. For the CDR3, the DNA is TGTGCCAGCAGCCCGACCAACACAGGGAAACCCCTCCACTTT. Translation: CASSPTNTGKPLHF. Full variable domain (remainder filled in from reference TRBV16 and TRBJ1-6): GEEVAQTPKHLVRGEGQKAKLYCAPIKGHSYVFWYQQVLKNEFKFLISFQNENVFDETGMPKERFSAKCLPNSPCSLEIQATKLEDSAVYFCASSPTNTGKPLHFGNGTRLTVT.

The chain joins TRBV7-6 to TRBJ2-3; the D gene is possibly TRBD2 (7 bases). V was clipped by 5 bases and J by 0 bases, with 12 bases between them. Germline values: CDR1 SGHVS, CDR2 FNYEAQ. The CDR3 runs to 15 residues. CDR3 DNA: TGTGCCAGCAGCCACGGGGGGCCGAGCACAGATACGCAGTATTTT. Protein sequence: CASSHGGPSTDTQYF. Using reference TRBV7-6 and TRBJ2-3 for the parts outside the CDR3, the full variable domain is GAGVSQSPRYKVTKRGQDVALRCDPISGHVSLYWYRQALGQGPEFLTYFNYEAQQDKSGLPNDRFSAERPEGSISTLTIQRTEQRDSAMYRCASSHGGPSTDTQYFGPGTRLTVL.

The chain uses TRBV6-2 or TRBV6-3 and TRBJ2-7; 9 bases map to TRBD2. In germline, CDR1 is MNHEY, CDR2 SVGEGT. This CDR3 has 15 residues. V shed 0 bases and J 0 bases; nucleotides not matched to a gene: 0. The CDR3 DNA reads TGTGCCAGCAGTTACTCGCGGGGGGGCTCCTACGAGCAGTACTTC. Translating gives CASSYSRGGSYEQYF.

CDR3 coding DNA: TGTGCCAGCAGCCCCGTCATCGGGACAGGGCTATACGAGCAGTACTTC. Translation: CASSPVIGTGLYEQYF. The chain has TRBV5-5 and TRBJ2-7; 9 bases are shared with TRBD1. The CDR3 spans 16 residues. CDR1 is SGHKS and CDR2 is YYEKEE in the germline V gene (reference sequence). The trim removed 4 bases at V and 4 bases at J, leaving 12 bases unmatched.

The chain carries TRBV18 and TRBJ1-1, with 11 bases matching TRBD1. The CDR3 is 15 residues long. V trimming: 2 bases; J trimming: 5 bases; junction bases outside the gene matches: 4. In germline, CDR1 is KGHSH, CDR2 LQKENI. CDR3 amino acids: CASSPGQGAGTEAFF. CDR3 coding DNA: TGTGCCAGCTCACCAGGACAGGGGGCAGGGACTGAAGCTTTCTTT.

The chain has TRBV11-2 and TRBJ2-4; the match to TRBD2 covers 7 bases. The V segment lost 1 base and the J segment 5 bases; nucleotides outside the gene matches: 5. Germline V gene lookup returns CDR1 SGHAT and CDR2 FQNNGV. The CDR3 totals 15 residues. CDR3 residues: CASSLVSGGENIQYF. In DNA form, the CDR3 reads TGTGCCAGCAGCTTAGTATCGGGGGGAGAAAACATTCAGTACTTC.